This entry concerns a single TCR beta chain. There is no known antigen for this receptor. No qualities accompany the bases; no much larger clone lies one base away. This record belongs to a study of T-cell memory formation after mild COVID-19 (dated by TCRdb to the early 2020s). About the full investigation: Most TCR sequence clusters were specific to one of the two donors. Longitudinal TCRalpha and TCRbeta repertoire sequencing tracked T-cell clones expanding and contracting after mild COVID-19 in a couple of donors. Two young, previously healthy adult volunteers, one female and one male, were included in the cohort.

The data were produced on an Illumina NovaSeq 6000. Using 5'RACE with constant-segment primers, TCRalpha and TCRbeta cDNA libraries were constructed, with sample barcodes and unique molecular identifiers added in the process. Trizol reagent was used to extract RNA from every sample. Amplification of the libraries took two PCR steps, and the second step added a second sample barcode plus Illumina TruSeq adapters. Sequencing of the libraries was done on an Illumina NovaSeq, producing 2 x 150 bp paired-end reads. The original methods were these. Reads were demultiplexed and collapsed into UMI-guided consensus sequences with migec v1.2.7. Using mixcr v2.1.11, UMI consensuses were aligned to TRA and TRB V and J templates and then assembled into clonotypes. A clonotype was counted as expanded or contracted only if both edgeR and NoisET called the change significant, with noise models trained on biological replicates. edgeR calls used a false discovery rate-adjusted p below 0.01 and a log2 fold-change threshold of 1. As an exploratory analysis of dynamics, max-normalized trajectories of the 1000 most abundant clonotypes were examined with PCA combined with hierarchical clustering. Separately sequenced CD4+ and CD8+ repertoires were used to assign a CD4 or CD8 phenotype to each responding clone. The public reads were reanalyzed by TCRdb: fastp trimming at Q25, MiXCR alignment, in-frame beta chains only. Rows merge per CDR3 protein into single entries with the most common DNA and genes. TCRdb, not the authors, supplied the V and J calls. The sample data list 95,000 to 120,000 distinct CDR3 sequences, and 18% of these were observed just once. Around 5.1% of the sample is in the top ten clones.

Compared with germline, V lacks 10 bases and J lacks 6 bases; bases without a gene match: 2. CDR1 and CDR2 are drawn from the germline V gene: ENHRY, SYGVKD. CDR3 length: 11 amino acids, cysteine to phenylalanine. Only the CDR3 portion is preserved as DNA: 33 bases, with reading frame beginning at the first base. The study at large found these results: Contracting CD4+ clones appeared mostly in the CM and EM memory subsets, whereas CD8+ clones were enriched in EMRA. Whether the second-wave clones peaking on day 37 were SARS-CoV-2 specific was not confirmed. The detection of some responding clones in pre-infection memory suggests that pre-existing cross-reactive memory T cells joined the SARS-CoV-2 response. Balanced CD4/CD8 phenotypes were observed for clones contracting from day 15 to 85, whereas a bias towards CD4+ was observed for a second wave of clones expanding from day 15 to 37. Only two mild cases were covered in the study, and larger cohorts including severe cases with pre-infection samples were considered necessary.

Ficoll-Paque density gradient centrifugation was the method used to isolate PBMCs. This receptor was obtained from a man aged 18 to 30 who had mild COVID-19 (a few samples of this study predate the infection). The sample titles of this study are shuffled in the database, so cell type and time point are left out; the donor was told from shared clones. This receptor chain uses TRBV10-3 and TRBJ1-2; TRBD1 fits 10 bases in the junction. Sequencing input: PBMCs or a T cell subset sorted from them (not recorded which). The base sequence is TGTGCCAGCGGGACAGGGGATGGCTACACCTTC. Its protein reads: CASGTGDGYTF.